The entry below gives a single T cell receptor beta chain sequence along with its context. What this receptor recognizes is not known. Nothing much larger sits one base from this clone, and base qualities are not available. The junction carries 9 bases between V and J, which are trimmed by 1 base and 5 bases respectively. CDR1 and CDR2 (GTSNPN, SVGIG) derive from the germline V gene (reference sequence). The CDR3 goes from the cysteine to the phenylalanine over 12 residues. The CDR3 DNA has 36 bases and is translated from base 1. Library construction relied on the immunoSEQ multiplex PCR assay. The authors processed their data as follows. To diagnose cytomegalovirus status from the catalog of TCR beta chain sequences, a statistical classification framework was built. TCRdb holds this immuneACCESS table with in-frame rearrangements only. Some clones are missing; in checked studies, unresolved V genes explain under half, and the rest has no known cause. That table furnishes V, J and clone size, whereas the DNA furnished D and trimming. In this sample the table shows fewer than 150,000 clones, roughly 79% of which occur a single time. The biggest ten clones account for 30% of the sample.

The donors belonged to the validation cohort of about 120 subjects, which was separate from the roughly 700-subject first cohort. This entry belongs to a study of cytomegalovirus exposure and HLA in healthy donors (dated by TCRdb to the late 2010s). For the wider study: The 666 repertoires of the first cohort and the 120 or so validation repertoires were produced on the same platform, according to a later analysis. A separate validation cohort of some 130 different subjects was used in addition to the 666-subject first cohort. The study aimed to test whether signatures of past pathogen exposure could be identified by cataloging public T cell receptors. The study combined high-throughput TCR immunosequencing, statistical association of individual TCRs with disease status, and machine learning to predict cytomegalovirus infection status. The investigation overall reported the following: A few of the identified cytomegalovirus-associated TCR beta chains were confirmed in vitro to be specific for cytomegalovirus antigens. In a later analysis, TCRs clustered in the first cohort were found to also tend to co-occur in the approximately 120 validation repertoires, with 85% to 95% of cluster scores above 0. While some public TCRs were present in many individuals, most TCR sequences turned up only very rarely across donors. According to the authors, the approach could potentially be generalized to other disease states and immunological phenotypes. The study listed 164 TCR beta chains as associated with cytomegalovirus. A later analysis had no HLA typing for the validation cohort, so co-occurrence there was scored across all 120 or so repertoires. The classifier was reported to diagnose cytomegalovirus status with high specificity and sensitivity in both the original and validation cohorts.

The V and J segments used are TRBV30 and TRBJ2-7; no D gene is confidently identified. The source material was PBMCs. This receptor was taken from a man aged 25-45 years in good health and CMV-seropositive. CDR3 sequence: CAWSARFDEQYF. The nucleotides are TGTGCCTGGAGTGCCCGGTTTGACGAGCAGTACTTC.